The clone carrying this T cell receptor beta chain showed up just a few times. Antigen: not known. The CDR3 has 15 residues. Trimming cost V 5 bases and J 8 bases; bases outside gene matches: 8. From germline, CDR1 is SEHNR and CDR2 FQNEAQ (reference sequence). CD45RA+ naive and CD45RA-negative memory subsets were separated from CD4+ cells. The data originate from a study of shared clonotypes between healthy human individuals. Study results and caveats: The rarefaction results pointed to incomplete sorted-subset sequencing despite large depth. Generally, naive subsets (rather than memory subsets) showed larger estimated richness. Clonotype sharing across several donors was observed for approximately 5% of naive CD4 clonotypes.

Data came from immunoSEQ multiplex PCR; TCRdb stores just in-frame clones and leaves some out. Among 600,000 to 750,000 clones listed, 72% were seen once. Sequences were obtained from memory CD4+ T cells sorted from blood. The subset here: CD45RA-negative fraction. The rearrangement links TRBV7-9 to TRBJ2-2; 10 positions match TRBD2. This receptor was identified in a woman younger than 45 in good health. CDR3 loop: CASSQTSGTIGELFF. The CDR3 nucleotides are TGTGCCAGCAGCCAAACTAGCGGGACGATTGGGGAGCTGTTTTTT.